This entry lists 13 T cell receptor beta chains sequenced from one sample in a study of T cells in Graves' hyperthyroidism and ophthalmopathy. TCR beta CDR3 sequences were amplified from RNA transcripts. Primed by the HTBI set, a first-round RT-PCR was run on the TCR CDR3. TCRdb re-analysed the multiplex PCR reads in MiXCR, keeping a single row per CDR3 protein. The sample consists of a few hundred thousand distinct CDR3 sequences, more than 15% of them appearing once. The sample comprised blood. These receptors all come from a woman aged 35 to 49 with Graves' ophthalmopathy.

This clonotype was seen at least ten times. The chain recombines TRBV9 with TRBJ1-6; D remains ambiguous. V lost 4 bases, J lost 10 bases, and 12 bases lay in between. The CDR3 is 13 residues long. Germline CDR1 SGDLS, CDR2 YYNGEE. The DNA for the CDR3 is TGTGCCAGCAGCAAAATTATAGGGTCACCCCTCCACTTT. Its translation is CASSKIIGSPLHF. The variable domain in full, completed from reference TRBV9 and TRBJ1-6, reads DSGVTQTPKHLITATGQRVTLRCSPRSGDLSVYWYQQSLDQGLQFLIQYYNGEERAKGNILERFSAQQFPDLHSELNLSSLELGDSALYFCASSKIIGSPLHFGNGTRLTVT.

This clonotype appeared many times. The CDR3 spells CASSQEGTSGSKSKNIQYF. The CDR3 coding sequence is TGTGCCAGCAGCCAAGAGGGGACTAGCGGGAGTAAGTCCAAAAACATTCAGTACTTC. J is TRBJ2-4 and V is TRBV3-1; 14 nucleotides line up with TRBD2. In germline, CDR1 is LGHDT, CDR2 YNNKEL (reference sequence). The trim removed 0 bases at V and 2 bases at J, leaving 6 bases unmatched. The length of the CDR3 is 19 residues. The entire variable domain, with the rest obtained from reference TRBV3-1 and TRBJ2-4, is as follows: DTAVSQTPKYLVTQMGNDKSIKCEQNLGHDTMYWYKQDSKKFLKIMFSYNNKELIINETVPNRFSPKSPDKAHLNLHINSLELGDSAVYFCASSQEGTSGSKSKNIQYFGAGTRLSVL.

This clonotype was observed at least ten times. The CDR3 loop is CAWKAGANVLTF. CDR3 in DNA: TGTGCCTGGAAGGCTGGGGCCAACGTCCTGACTTTC. The chain couples TRBV30 to TRBJ2-6; D uncertain. Deletions cut 4 bases from V and 2 bases from J, with 3 bases between. The CDR3 has 12 amino acids. Germline V gene lookup returns CDR1 GTSNPN and CDR2 SVGIG (reference sequence).

This clonotype was found many times. The V call is TRBV27, the J call TRBJ1-5; TRBD1 might be the D (6 bases). The V gene lost 2 bases and the J gene lost 7 bases, with 15 bases spanning the gap. The germline gives CDR1 MNHEY, CDR2 SMNVEV (reference sequence). This CDR3 is 15 amino acids long. The CDR3 DNA reads TGTGCCAGCAGTTTAGGAGGGGGGGTCGGCCAGCCCCAGCATTTT. The encoded protein is CASSLGGGVGQPQHF.

V and J are TRBV12-3 or TRBV12-4 and TRBJ1-2; D is unclear. Trimming took 3 bases from V and 8 from J, leaving 19 bases between them. This CDR3 is built from 15 residues. CDR3 residues: CASSFLGSGPRGYTF. In DNA, the CDR3 is TGTGCCAGCAGTTTCCTAGGGTCGGGCCCGCGAGGCTACACCTTC.

The chain carries TRBV18 and TRBJ1-3, with D maybe TRBD1 (6 bases). The CDR3 contains 16 residues. The germline V gene has CDR1 KGHSH and CDR2 LQKENI. Trimming took off 3 bases at V and 0 bases at J, with 12 bases between the two ends. The CDR3 here is CASSPTDSNSGNTIYF. The CDR3, as DNA: TGTGCCAGCTCACCGACGGACAGCAACTCTGGAAACACCATATATTTT.

The sample holds a few counts of this clonotype. The rearrangement uses TRBV5-1 and TRBJ2-2, with 7 bases that match TRBD2. CDR3 length: 17 amino acids. Germline values: CDR1 SGHRS, CDR2 YFSETQ. V lost 5 bases, J lost 0 bases, and 10 bases stayed unmatched. CDR3 sequence reads: CASSSSLAYTNTGELFF. The CDR3 bases are TGCGCCAGCAGTTCCTCACTAGCGTACACGAACACCGGGGAGCTGTTTTTT.

V is TRBV19 and J is TRBJ2-7; D may be TRBD1 (5 bases). Per germline, CDR1 LNHDA and CDR2 SQIVND (reference sequence). The CDR3 is 14 amino acids. Trimming stripped 2 bases from V and 3 bases from J, with 11 bases between. CDR3 nucleotide sequence: TGTGCCAGTAGTATACGAGACAGTGACTACGAGCAGTACTTC. Protein product: CASSIRDSDYEQYF.

This clonotype was seen many times. This chain connects TRBV5-8 to TRBJ2-5, with 11 positions matching TRBD2. J gave up 1 base and V 0 bases, and 5 bases lay outside the gene matches. The CDR3 is 17 residues long. Per germline, CDR1 SGHTS and CDR2 YDEGEE. This CDR3 is CASSLGILAGGQETQYF. CDR3 DNA sequence: TGTGCCAGCAGCTTGGGGATCCTAGCGGGAGGCCAAGAGACCCAGTACTTC.

This rearrangement joins TRBV5-6 to TRBJ2-1; a possible D gene is TRBD2 (6 bases). The V end lost 2 bases, the J end lost 7 bases, and 22 bases lay between the germline ends. The CDR3 is 17 residues long. Germline V gene lookup returns CDR1 SGHDT and CDR2 YYEEEE. The CDR3 loop reads CASSFGPFRPGGNEQFF. DNA of the CDR3: TGTGCCAGCAGCTTCGGACCATTTCGCCCCGGGGGAAATGAGCAGTTCTTC.

In this sample, this clonotype turned up many times. The chain uses TRBV11-2 and TRBJ2-5; 9 bases are shared with TRBD2. Trimming took 4 bases from V and 7 from J; bases not matched to a gene: 7. CDR1 is SGHAT, CDR2 FQNNGV, per germline. The CDR3 is made up of 14 amino acids. The CDR3 loop reads CASSSTSGTVTQYF. CDR3 nucleotides: TGTGCCAGCAGCTCGACTAGCGGTACGGTGACCCAGTACTTC.

The rearrangement joins TRBV19 to TRBJ2-1; D is perhaps TRBD2 (6 bases). V was pared by 0 bases and J by 1 base, with 13 bases between. The CDR3 is 17 amino acids. Germline values: CDR1 LNHDA, CDR2 SQIVND (reference sequence). The CDR3 nucleotides are TGTGCCAGTAGTATAGATCGGGGAGGCTGGTCCTACAATGAGCAGTTCTTC. Its protein product is CASSIDRGGWSYNEQFF.

Worth noting for this clonotype: One end of the junction fails to match germline, which may point to a read error. The chain carries TRBV12-3 or TRBV12-4 and TRBJ1-6; D possibly corresponds to TRBD1 (5 bases). The CDR3 totals 17 residues. In nucleotides, the CDR3 is TGTGCCAGCAGTTTAGATGGCTGGGGCTCCTATAATTCACCCCCCCACTTT. Translating it yields CASSLDGWGSYNSPPHF.